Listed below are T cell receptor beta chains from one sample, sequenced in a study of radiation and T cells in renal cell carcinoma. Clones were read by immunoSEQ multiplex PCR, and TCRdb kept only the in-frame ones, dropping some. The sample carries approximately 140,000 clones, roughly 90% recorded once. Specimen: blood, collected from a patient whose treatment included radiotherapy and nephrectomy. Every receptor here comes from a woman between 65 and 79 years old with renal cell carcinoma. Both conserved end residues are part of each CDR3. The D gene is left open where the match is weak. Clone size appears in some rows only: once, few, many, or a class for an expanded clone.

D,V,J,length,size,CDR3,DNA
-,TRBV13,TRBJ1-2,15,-,CASSLVGGASYGYTF,TGTGCCAGCAGCTTAGTGGGGGGCGCCAGCTATGGCTACACCTTC
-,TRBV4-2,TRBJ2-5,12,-,CASSQAGLAQYF,TGTGCCAGCAGCCAAGCTGGACTCGCCCAGTACTTC
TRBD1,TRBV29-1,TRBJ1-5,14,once,CSVSRGLSNQPQHF,TGCAGCGTAAGCAGGGGGCTGAGCAATCAGCCCCAGCATTTT
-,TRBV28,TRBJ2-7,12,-,CASSPDSYEQYF,TGTGCCAGCAGTCCCGACAGCTACGAGCAGTACTTC
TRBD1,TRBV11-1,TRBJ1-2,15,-,CASSFRTGANYGYTF,TGTGCCAGCAGCTTCCGGACAGGGGCCAACTATGGCTACACCTTC
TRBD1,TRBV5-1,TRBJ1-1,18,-,CASSPDDRVFIVNTEAFF,TGCGCCAGCAGCCCGGACGACAGGGTCTTTATTGTGAACACTGAAGCTTTCTTT
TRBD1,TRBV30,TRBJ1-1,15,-,CAWSERGRGITEAFF,TGTGCCTGGAGTGAAAGGGGGCGAGGTATCACTGAAGCTTTCTTT
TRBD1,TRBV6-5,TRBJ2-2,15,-,CASRTGQTNTGELFF,TGTGCCAGCAGGACGGGACAGACCAACACCGGGGAGCTGTTTTTT
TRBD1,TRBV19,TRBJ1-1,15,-,CASSNGDRSNTEAFF,TGTGCCAGTAGTAACGGGGACAGATCGAACACTGAAGCTTTCTTT
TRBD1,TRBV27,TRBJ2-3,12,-,CASSNRGDTQYF,TGTGCCAGCAGCAACAGGGGGGATACGCAGTATTTT
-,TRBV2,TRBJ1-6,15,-,CASSEVAQGNSPLHF,TGTGCCAGCAGTGAAGTGGCACAGGGAAACTCACCCCTCCACTTT
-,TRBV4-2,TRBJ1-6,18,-,CASSQEPGTSSYNSPLHF,TGTGCCAGCAGCCAAGAACCCGGGACGAGCTCCTATAATTCACCCCTCCACTTT
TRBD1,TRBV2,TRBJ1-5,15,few,CASSPWGDSKQPQHF,TGTGCCAGCAGTCCCTGGGGGGACAGCAAACAGCCCCAGCATTTT
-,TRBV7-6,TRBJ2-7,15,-,CASSLEGSGPYEQYF,TGTGCCAGCAGCCTAGAAGGGTCAGGTCCCTACGAGCAGTACTTC
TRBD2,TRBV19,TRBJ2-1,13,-,CASKLAGEDEQFF,TGTGCCAGTAAACTAGCGGGGGAAGATGAGCAGTTCTTC
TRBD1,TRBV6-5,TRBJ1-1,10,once,CASKGARAFF,TGTGCCAGCAAGGGGGCGCGGGCTTTCTTT
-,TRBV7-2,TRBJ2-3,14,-,CASSLGGLTDTQYF,TGTGCCAGCAGCTTAGGCGGTCTTACAGATACGCAGTATTTT
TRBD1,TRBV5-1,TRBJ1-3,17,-,CASKGTGGSYSGNTIYF,TGCGCCAGCAAAGGGACAGGGGGCTCTTACTCTGGAAACACCATATATTTT
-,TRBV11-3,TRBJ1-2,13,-,CASSLDRRYGYTF,TGTGCCAGCAGCTTAGACAGGCGCTATGGCTACACCTTC
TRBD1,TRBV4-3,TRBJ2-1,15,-,CASSQPGQGSNEQFF,TGCGCCAGCAGCCAACCGGGACAGGGGAGCAATGAGCAGTTCTTC
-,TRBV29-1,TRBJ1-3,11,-,CSAPVGNTIYF,TGCAGCGCCCCCGTAGGAAACACCATATATTTT
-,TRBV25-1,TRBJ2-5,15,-,CASSEPGLYQETQYF,TGTGCCAGCAGTGAACCGGGCCTATACCAAGAGACCCAGTACTTC
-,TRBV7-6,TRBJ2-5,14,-,CASSPEGVTETQYF,TGTGCCAGCAGCCCAGAAGGGGTAACGGAGACCCAGTACTTC
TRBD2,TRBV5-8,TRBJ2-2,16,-,CASSLVGGANTGELFF,TGTGCCAGCAGCTTGGTGGGAGGGGCGAACACCGGGGAGCTGTTTTTT
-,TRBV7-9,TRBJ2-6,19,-,CASSLTGYGGKSGANVLTF,TGTGCCAGCAGCTTAACAGGGTACGGCGGCAAGTCTGGGGCCAACGTCCTGACTTTC
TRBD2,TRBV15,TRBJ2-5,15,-,CATSSVAGGTETQYF,TGTGCCACCAGCAGCGTAGCGGGGGGGACAGAGACCCAGTACTTC
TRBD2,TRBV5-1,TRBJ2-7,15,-,CASSLAGLAINEQYF,TGCGCCAGCAGCTTGGCGGGACTAGCCATTAACGAGCAGTACTTC
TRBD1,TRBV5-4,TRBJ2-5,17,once,CASSFPAFGTGQETQYF,TGTGCCAGCAGCTTTCCGGCTTTCGGGACAGGCCAAGAGACCCAGTACTTC
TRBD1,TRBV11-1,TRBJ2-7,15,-,CASSSTGTGIYEQYF,TGTGCCAGCAGCTCGACCGGGACAGGGATCTACGAGCAGTACTTC
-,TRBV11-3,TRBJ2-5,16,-,CASSLDGIRGRETQYF,TGTGCCAGCAGCTTAGATGGGATCAGGGGCAGGGAGACCCAGTACTTC
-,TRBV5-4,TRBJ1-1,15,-,CASSSPNPRDTEAFF,TGTGCCAGCAGCTCACCAAATCCAAGGGACACTGAAGCTTTCTTT
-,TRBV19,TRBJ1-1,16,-,CASSIRVGALNTEAFF,TGTGCCAGTAGTATCAGGGTAGGGGCCTTGAACACTGAAGCTTTCTTT
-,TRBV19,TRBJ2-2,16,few,CASSIDPRAATGELFF,TGTGCCAGTAGTATAGATCCCAGGGCAGCCACCGGGGAGCTGTTTTTT
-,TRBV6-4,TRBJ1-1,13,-,CASSDRAESEAFF,TGTGCCAGCAGTGACAGGGCGGAATCTGAAGCTTTCTTT
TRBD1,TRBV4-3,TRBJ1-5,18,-,CASSQAAGTGTFNQPQHF,TGCGCCAGCAGCCAGGCAGCCGGGACAGGGACGTTCAATCAGCCCCAGCATTTT
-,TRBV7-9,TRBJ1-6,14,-,CASSSPQGFSPLHF,TGTGCCAGCAGCTCACCCCAGGGTTTTTCACCCCTCCACTTT
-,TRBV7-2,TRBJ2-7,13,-,CASSLDRKYEQYF,TGTGCCAGCAGCCTCGACAGGAAATACGAGCAGTACTTC
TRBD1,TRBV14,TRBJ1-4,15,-,CASSQGGGAREKLFF,TGTGCCAGCAGCCAAGGAGGGGGCGCACGTGAAAAACTGTTTTTT
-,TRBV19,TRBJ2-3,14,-,CASSTGGFSDTQYF,TGTGCCAGTAGTACTGGGGGCTTTTCAGATACGCAGTATTTT
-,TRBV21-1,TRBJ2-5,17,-,CASSKRGTSGGPRAQYF,TGTGCCAGCAGCAAGAGGGGTACTAGCGGGGGCCCAAGGGCCCAGTACTTC
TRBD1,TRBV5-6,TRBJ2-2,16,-,CASSGMARTGGGELFF,TGTGCCAGCAGCGGAATGGCCCGGACAGGGGGCGGGGAGCTGTTTTTT